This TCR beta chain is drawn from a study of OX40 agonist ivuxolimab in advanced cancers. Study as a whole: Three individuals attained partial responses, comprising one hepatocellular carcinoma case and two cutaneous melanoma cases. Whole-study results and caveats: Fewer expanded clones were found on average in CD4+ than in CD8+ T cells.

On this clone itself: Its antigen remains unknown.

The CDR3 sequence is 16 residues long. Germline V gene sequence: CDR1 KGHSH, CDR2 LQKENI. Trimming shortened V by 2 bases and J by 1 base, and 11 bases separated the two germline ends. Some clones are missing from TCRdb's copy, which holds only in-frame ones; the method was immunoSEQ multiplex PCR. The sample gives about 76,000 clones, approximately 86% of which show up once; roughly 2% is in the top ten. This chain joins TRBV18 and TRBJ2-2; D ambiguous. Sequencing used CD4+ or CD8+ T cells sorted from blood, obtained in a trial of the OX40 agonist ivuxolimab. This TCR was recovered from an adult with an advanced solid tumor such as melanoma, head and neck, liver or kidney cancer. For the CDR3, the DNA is TGTGCCAGCTCACCATTCGAGTCGAGGAACACCGGGGAGCTGTTTTTT. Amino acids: CASSPFESRNTGELFF.